Below, 32 T cell receptor beta chains from the same sample are listed, as sequenced in a study of T cell responses to AZD1222 COVID-19 vaccine. TCRdb keeps only in-frame clones here, not all; method: immunoSEQ multiplex PCR. This sample has around 120,000 clones; about 91% occur once, and the top ten carry about 1.6%. Specimen: peripheral blood, collected 28 days after the second AZD1222 dose. Receptors originate from an adult who received the AZD1222 COVID-19 vaccine.

The chain joins TRBV6-5 to TRBJ2-7, with 7 positions matching TRBD1. Trimming took 6 bases from V and 3 from J; bases not matched to a gene: 5. Germline loops: CDR1 MNHEY, CDR2 SVGAGI. The CDR3 covers 13 residues. The CDR3 coding sequence is TGTGCCAGCAGAAATACAGGGGACTACGAGCAGTACTTC. This encodes CASRNTGDYEQYF.

This chain connects TRBV2 to TRBJ1-4; D might be TRBD1 (5 bases). The CDR3 is 16 amino acids. V lost 4 bases to trimming and J lost 4 bases, with 16 bases between them. The germline V gene encodes CDR1 SNHLY and CDR2 FYNNEI. The CDR3 loop is CASSGRDGRSNEKLFF. CDR3 bases: TGTGCCAGCAGTGGACGGGACGGGAGAAGTAATGAAAAACTGTTTTTT.

The V gene is TRBV15, the J gene TRBJ1-1, with a weak D call TRBD1 (6 bases). This CDR3 has 17 residues. Per the germline V gene, CDR1 is LNHNV and CDR2 is YYDKDF (reference sequence). V lost 3 bases and J 3 bases, leaving 20 bases between the germline ends. CDR3 amino acids: CATSRVRGEHTDTEAFF. Written as DNA, the CDR3 is TGTGCCACCAGCAGGGTCAGGGGCGAACACACCGACACTGAAGCTTTCTTT.

This chain connects TRBV27 to TRBJ1-6, with no clear D. Trimming stripped 2 bases from V and 6 bases from J, with 5 bases between. Germline V gene data show CDR1 as MNHEY and CDR2 as SMNVEV (reference sequence). The CDR3 is 13 amino acids. The CDR3 reads CASSLGPNSPLHF. The CDR3, as DNA: TGTGCCAGCAGTTTAGGTCCTAATTCACCCCTCCACTTT.

The rearrangement uses TRBV24-1 and TRBJ1-5; D uncertain. V dropped 5 bases and J dropped 5 bases, with 9 bases sitting between them. CDR3 size: 13 residues. CDR1 is KGHDR, CDR2 SFDVKD, per germline. In nucleotides, the CDR3 is TGTGCCACCAGTGGAATAGGGTATCAGCCCCAGCATTTT. Protein product: CATSGIGYQPQHF.

The chain is built from TRBV11-3 and TRBJ1-6; a possible D gene is TRBD1 (6 bases). The CDR3 runs to 13 residues. The V end was cut by 5 bases, the J end by 9 bases, with 11 bases between. Germline CDR1 is SGHNT and CDR2 is YENEEA. CDR3: CASSRGHPSPLHF. The CDR3 DNA reads TGTGCCAGCAGCAGGGGACATCCTTCACCCCTCCACTTT. Together with reference TRBV11-3 and TRBJ1-6, the CDR3 gives the full variable domain: EAGVVQSPRYKIIEKKQPVAFWCNPISGHNTLYWYLQNLGQGPELLIRYENEEAVDDSQLPKDRFSAERLKGVDSTLKIQPAELGDSAVYLCASSRGHPSPLHFGNGTRLTVT.

The genes are TRBV5-1 and TRBJ2-1; tentative D call: TRBD2 (5 bases). This CDR3 has 17 amino acids. Germline assignment: CDR1 SGHRS and CDR2 YFSETQ. V lost 4 bases to trimming and J lost 0 bases, with 17 bases between them. The CDR3 spells CASSLSGTSRSYNEQFF. Here the CDR3 DNA reads TGCGCCAGCAGCCTGAGCGGCACCTCCCGCTCCTACAATGAGCAGTTCTTC.

The chain combines TRBV9 with TRBJ2-2; D is undetermined. The V gene's germline CDR1 is SGDLS and CDR2 YYNGEE. V lost 5 bases, J lost 0 bases, and 2 bases lay in between. This CDR3 region has 12 residues. This CDR3 is CASRANTGELFF. CDR3 coding DNA: TGTGCCAGCAGAGCGAACACCGGGGAGCTGTTTTTT. Complete variable domain (other parts from reference TRBV9 and TRBJ2-2): DSGVTQTPKHLITATGQRVTLRCSPRSGDLSVYWYQQSLDQGLQFLIQYYNGEERAKGNILERFSAQQFPDLHSELNLSSLELGDSALYFCASRANTGELFFGEGSRLTVL.

The rearrangement uses TRBV27 and TRBJ1-5, with TRBD1 identical over 8 bases. Per germline, CDR1 MNHEY and CDR2 SMNVEV (reference sequence). The CDR3 contains 14 residues. The J segment lost 6 bases and the V segment lost 5 bases, leaving 6 bases of the junction unmatched. CDR3 in amino acids: CASSHTGGSQPQHF. Written as DNA, the CDR3 is TGTGCCAGCAGTCATACAGGGGGTAGTCAGCCCCAGCATTTT.

The chain carries TRBV28 and TRBJ1-6; 10 bases align to TRBD1. CDR3 length equals 14 residues. Per germline, CDR1 MDHEN and CDR2 SYDVKM. After removal of 5 bases from V and 10 bases from J, the junction contained 5 bases not matched to a gene. CDR3 sequence reads: CASSPGTGDSPLHF. The CDR3, as DNA: TGTGCCAGCAGTCCCGGGACAGGGGACTCACCCCTCCACTTT.

The genes are TRBV30 and TRBJ1-2; no reliable D call. With 4 bases removed from V and 5 bases from J, the gap between germline ends came to 20 bases. This CDR3 has 15 amino acids. CDR1 and CDR2 from the germline V gene are GTSNPN and SVGIG (reference sequence). The CDR3 nucleotides are TGTGCCTGGACACCCGGAACCCGTGGAGCTTATGGCTACACCTTC. It codes for CAWTPGTRGAYGYTF.

This CDR3 reads CAWNSGTVSYEQYF. CDR3 coding DNA: TGTGCCTGGAACTCCGGGACAGTATCCTACGAGCAGTACTTC. The rearrangement joins TRBV30 to TRBJ2-7, with 7 bases that match TRBD1. There are 14 residues in the CDR3. V trimming: 4 bases; J trimming: 1 base; junction bases outside the gene matches: 7. CDR1 and CDR2 from the germline V gene are GTSNPN and SVGIG (reference sequence).

The J gene is TRBJ2-6, the V gene TRBV27; no clear D gene. CDR3 length: 15 residues. The germline gives CDR1 MNHEY, CDR2 SMNVEV (reference sequence). V was trimmed by 8 bases and J by 0 bases, leaving 11 bases between them. The CDR3 DNA reads TGTGCCAGCGGGCAGTTCAGCTCTGGGGCCAACGTCCTGACTTTC. It encodes CASGQFSSGANVLTF.

The chain has TRBV30 and TRBJ1-1; D unclear. The V end was cut by 2 bases, the J end by 1 base, with 8 bases between. Germline V lookup: CDR1 GTSNPN, CDR2 SVGIG (reference sequence). CDR3 length: 13 amino acids. This chain's CDR3 is CAWSKGQNTEAFF. The CDR3 DNA sequence: TGTGCCTGGAGTAAAGGGCAGAACACTGAAGCTTTCTTT. The full variable domain, in which reference TRBV30 and TRBJ1-1 provide the parts outside the CDR3, is SQTIHQWPATLVQPVGSPLSLECTVEGTSNPNLYWYRQAAGRGLQLLFYSVGIGQISSEVPQNLSASRPQDRQFILSSKKLLLSDSGFYLCAWSKGQNTEAFFGQGTRLTVV.

V and J are TRBV3-1 (or the pseudogene TRBV3-2) and TRBJ2-4; TRBD2 aligns across 8 bases. Germline trimming cut 5 bases from V and 8 bases from J; bases unmatched to any gene: 14. Per the germline V gene, CDR1 is LGHDT and CDR2 is YNNKEL (reference sequence). The length of the CDR3 is 16 residues. The DNA for the CDR3 is TGTGCCAGCAGCTTCCGGCAAGGGACTAGTTGGGACATTCAGTACTTC. This encodes CASSFRQGTSWDIQYF.

V usage is TRBV30 and J usage is TRBJ2-3; TRBD1 agrees at 10 bases. CDR3 length: 13 residues. V gave up 3 bases and J gave up 5 bases; unmatched junction bases: 2. Germline V gene lookup returns CDR1 GTSNPN and CDR2 SVGIG (reference sequence). The DNA for the CDR3 is TGTGCCTGGAGGGGGACAGGGGTAGATACGCAGTATTTT. Its protein is CAWRGTGVDTQYF. The whole variable domain, filled in from reference TRBV30 and TRBJ2-3, reads SQTIHQWPATLVQPVGSPLSLECTVEGTSNPNLYWYRQAAGRGLQLLFYSVGIGQISSEVPQNLSASRPQDRQFILSSKKLLLSDSGFYLCAWRGTGVDTQYFGPGTRLTVL.

V and J are TRBV4-2 and TRBJ1-4; D ambiguous. Germline lookup yields CDR1 LGHNA and CDR2 YNFKEQ. The CDR3 loop spans 16 amino acids. V shed 4 bases and J shed 0 bases, with 12 bases lying between them. Here the CDR3 reads CASSLSASATNEKLFF. In DNA, the CDR3 is TGTGCCAGCAGCCTAAGTGCCAGCGCAACTAATGAAAAACTGTTTTTT.

The V call is TRBV2, the J call TRBJ1-5; no reliable D call. Germline lookup yields CDR1 SNHLY and CDR2 FYNNEI. This CDR3 is built from 12 residues. Between the trimmed V and J ends, which lost 3 bases and 7 bases, there was a span of 7 bases. CDR3 residues: CASSDSGQPQHF. CDR3 DNA sequence: TGTGCCAGCAGTGATTCGGGACAGCCCCAGCATTTT.

The V call is TRBV29-1, the J call TRBJ2-1; no clear D. V gave up 5 bases and J gave up 1 base, with 12 bases separating them. Germline CDR1 is SQVTM and CDR2 is ANQGSEA. The CDR3 contains 14 residues. The CDR3 loop is CSVLTPTSYNEQFF. The CDR3 DNA reads TGCAGCGTTTTGACTCCGACATCCTACAATGAGCAGTTCTTC.

This chain links TRBV4-1 with TRBJ1-1; D may be TRBD1 (6 bases). V lost 4 bases and J 2 bases, leaving 11 bases between the germline ends. The CDR3 is made up of 14 amino acids. Germline V gives CDR1 MGHRA, CDR2 YSYEKL. The CDR3 nucleotides are TGCGCCAGCAGCCCCGGACAGCAAAACACTGAAGCTTTCTTT. Translated, it gives CASSPGQQNTEAFF.

The rearrangement uses TRBV9 and TRBJ1-2; 9 bases match TRBD1. The ends lost 0 bases at V and 5 bases at J; junction bases unmatched: 5. Germline assignment: CDR1 SGDLS and CDR2 YYNGEE. The CDR3 is made up of 15 amino acids. The CDR3 sequence: CASSVEVGTGYGYTF. Written as DNA, the CDR3 is TGTGCCAGCAGCGTAGAGGTAGGGACAGGGTATGGCTACACCTTC.

This chain joins TRBV5-1 and TRBJ2-7; possibly TRBD2 for D (6 bases). V lost 3 bases and J lost 3, with 16 bases in between. This CDR3 has 15 amino acids. The germline CDR1 and CDR2 sequences are SGHRS and YFSETQ. The CDR3 here is CASSSAGGGNYEQYF. In DNA form, the CDR3 reads TGCGCCAGCAGCTCAGCGGGCGGCGGAAACTACGAGCAGTACTTC.

This chain connects TRBV29-1 to TRBJ1-1; D unclear. Trimming shortened V by 4 bases and J by 0 bases, and 9 bases separated the two germline ends. The CDR3 consists of 13 residues. CDR1 is SQVTM and CDR2 is ANQGSEA in the germline V gene. The CDR3 is CSVVAGLNTEAFF. As DNA, the CDR3 is TGCAGCGTTGTAGCCGGGCTGAACACTGAAGCTTTCTTT.

This sequence joins TRBV21-1 and TRBJ2-3; TRBD2 reflects the table's D call only, with no check against the DNA. TRBV21-1 is deemed a pseudogene. CDR3 length equals 20 residues. The CDR3 is CASSKVGTSGSGGGTDTQYF. The CDR3 nucleotides read TGTGCCAGCAGCAAAGTCGGGACTAGCGGGAGCGGGGGGGGCACAGATACGCAGTATTTT.

The chain couples TRBV12-5 to TRBJ2-7; D is uncertain. The CDR3 spans 13 residues. Germline CDR1 LGHNT, CDR2 FRNRAP. The ends were cut back, 3 bases at V and 0 bases at J, with 6 bases in the middle. In nucleotides, the CDR3 is TGTGCTAGTGGTTTCGGCAGCTCCTACGAGCAGTACTTC. This translates into CASGFGSSYEQYF.

V gene TRBV30 combines with J gene TRBJ2-1; 11 bases agree with TRBD2. The germline V gene encodes CDR1 GTSNPN and CDR2 SVGIG (reference sequence). The ends lost 3 bases at V and 4 bases at J; junction bases unmatched: 14. The CDR3 sequence is 18 residues long. The CDR3: CAWSSPRELAGGYNEQFF. The CDR3 DNA sequence: TGTGCCTGGAGCTCCCCTAGGGAGTTAGCGGGAGGGTACAATGAGCAGTTCTTC.

The chain carries TRBV10-3 and TRBJ1-1; D is perhaps TRBD1 (6 bases). Trimming removed 4 bases at V and 4 bases at J, with 16 bases between. CDR3 length equals 15 residues. Germline V CDR1 and CDR2: ENHRY, SYGVKD. The CDR3 region is CAISALQGPGTEAFF. The CDR3, as DNA: TGTGCCATCAGTGCCTTGCAGGGGCCCGGCACTGAAGCTTTCTTT.

This sequence joins TRBV29-1 and TRBJ1-1, with a tentative D call TRBD1 (6 bases). CDR3 length: 12 amino acids. V gave up 5 bases and J gave up 3 bases, with 10 bases separating them. Per the germline V gene, CDR1 is SQVTM and CDR2 is ANQGSEA. The CDR3 loop is CSVLPGDTEAFF. CDR3 sequence (DNA): TGCAGCGTTCTTCCAGGGGACACTGAAGCTTTCTTT.

The genes are TRBV7-9 and TRBJ1-1, with 7 bases that match TRBD1. J lost 0 bases, V lost 5 bases, and 6 bases had no gene match. CDR1 is SEHNR and CDR2 is FQNEAQ in the germline V gene (reference sequence). CDR3 length: 15 residues. The CDR3 region is CASSTRDSMNTEAFF. CDR3 bases: TGTGCCAGCAGCACAAGGGACAGCATGAACACTGAAGCTTTCTTT.

This clone was recorded once. J is TRBJ1-6 and V is TRBV5-5, with D unresolved. This CDR3 has 13 residues. Germline V gives CDR1 SGHKS, CDR2 YYEKEE (reference sequence). Trimming removed 5 bases at V and 8 bases at J, with 11 bases between. In DNA, the CDR3 is TGTGCCAGCAGGAGGAGTCGTCATTCACCCCTCCACTTT. Translated, it gives CASRRSRHSPLHF.

V is TRBV6-1 and J is TRBJ1-2, with unresolved D. Germline lookup yields CDR1 MNHNS and CDR2 SASEGT. This CDR3 is built from 17 residues. The V end lost 3 bases, the J end lost 8 bases, and 25 bases lay between the germline ends. The CDR3 DNA sequence: TGTGCCAGCAGTGATTATTTTGAGGGCTCAAGGGAAAGCGGCTACACCTTC. Its protein product is CASSDYFEGSRESGYTF.

This sequence joins TRBV5-1 and TRBJ1-1; D ambiguous. This CDR3 has 11 residues. Germline CDR1 SGHRS, CDR2 YFSETQ. V lost 0 bases and J 7 bases, leaving 4 bases between the germline ends. The chain's CDR3 is CASSLGDEAFF. The CDR3 DNA sequence: TGCGCCAGCAGCTTGGGTGATGAAGCTTTCTTT.